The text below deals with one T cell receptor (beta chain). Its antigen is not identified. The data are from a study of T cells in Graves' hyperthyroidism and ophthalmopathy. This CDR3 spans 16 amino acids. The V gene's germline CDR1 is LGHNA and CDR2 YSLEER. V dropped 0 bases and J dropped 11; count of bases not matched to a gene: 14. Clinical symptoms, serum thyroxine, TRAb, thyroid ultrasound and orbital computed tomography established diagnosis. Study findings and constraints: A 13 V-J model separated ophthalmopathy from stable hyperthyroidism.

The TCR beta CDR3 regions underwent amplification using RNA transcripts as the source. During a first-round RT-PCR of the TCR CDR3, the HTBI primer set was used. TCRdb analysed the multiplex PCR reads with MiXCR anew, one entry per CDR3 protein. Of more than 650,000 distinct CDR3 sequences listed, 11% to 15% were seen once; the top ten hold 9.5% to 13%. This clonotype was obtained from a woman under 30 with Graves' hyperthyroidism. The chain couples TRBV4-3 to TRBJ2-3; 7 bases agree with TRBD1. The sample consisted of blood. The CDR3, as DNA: TGCGCCAGCAGCCAAGAACTGGAGTTAGGGGGCGGTGAGCAGTATTTT. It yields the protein CASSQELELGGGEQYF.